A single sample is the source of the 28 T cell receptor beta chains below, sequenced in a study of shared clonotypes between healthy human individuals. The data were produced by immunoSEQ multiplex PCR, yet TCRdb's version contains in-frame clones alone and is incomplete. The table lists 450,000 to 700,000 clones, 95% of them singletons. Naive-designated CD8 cells lacked CD45RO, were positively enriched for CCR7, and omitted terminally differentiated effector memory CD45RA+ cells. The specimen was naive CD8+ T cells sorted from blood. These receptors originate from a woman aged 25 to 39 in good health.

The chain's CDR3 is CASSEQTSGYTDTQYF. For the CDR3, the DNA is TGTGCCAGCAGCGAACAGACTAGCGGTTACACAGATACGCAGTATTTT. V and J are TRBV9 and TRBJ2-3, with 9 positions matching TRBD2. Germline-derived CDR1 and CDR2 are SGDLS and YYNGEE. After removal of 3 bases from V and 2 bases from J, the junction contained 7 bases not matched to a gene. The CDR3 covers 16 residues.

This chain connects TRBV7-9 to TRBJ2-2, with a weak D call TRBD1 (5 bases). The germline gives CDR1 SEHNR, CDR2 FQNEAQ (reference sequence). V was clipped by 7 bases and J by 5 bases, with 17 bases between them. The CDR3 loop spans 15 amino acids. The DNA for the CDR3 is TGTGCCAGCACCCTGGGAAAGGGGAAGACCGGGGAGCTGTTTTTT. Protein product: CASTLGKGKTGELFF.

V is TRBV13 and J is TRBJ2-1; 11 positions agree with TRBD2. CDR1 is PRHDT and CDR2 is FYEKMQ in the germline V gene (reference sequence). This CDR3 contains 14 residues. Trimming removed 3 bases from V and 8 bases from J; junction bases left unmatched: 3. The CDR3 bases are TGTGCCAGCAGCTTCACTAGCGGGAGTGATGAGCAGTTCTTC. Translating gives CASSFTSGSDEQFF.

Here the CDR3 reads CASRLPLRTGIYEQYF. The CDR3 nucleotides read TGTGCCAGCAGACTTCCGCTGAGGACAGGGATCTACGAGCAGTACTTC. The chain couples TRBV28 to TRBJ2-7; 8 bases agree with TRBD1. The V gene's germline CDR1 is MDHEN and CDR2 SYDVKM. V was pared by 6 bases and J by 3 bases, with 13 bases of the junction left unmatched. This CDR3 is built from 16 residues.

The chain has TRBV4-1 and TRBJ1-5; D unclear. The CDR3 contains 13 residues. In germline, CDR1 is MGHRA, CDR2 YSYEKL. V was shortened by 5 bases and J by 8 bases, with 13 bases between the two germline ends. CDR3 nucleotide sequence: TGCGCCAGCAGCAGGCAGGCGGTGGAGCCCCAGCATTTT. Amino acids: CASSRQAVEPQHF.

This chain's CDR3 is CASSLLAGRVSGELFF. The CDR3 nucleotides are TGTGCCAGCAGTTTATTAGCGGGAAGGGTTTCCGGGGAGCTGTTTTTT. The chain couples TRBV27 to TRBJ2-2, with 8 bases identical to TRBD2. Germline V gene data show CDR1 as MNHEY and CDR2 as SMNVEV (reference sequence). This CDR3 has 16 amino acids. V shed 1 base and J 6 bases; nucleotides not matched to a gene: 7.

This clone was found once. V usage is TRBV5-4 and J usage is TRBJ1-2; D is unclear. Trimming took 4 bases from V and 4 from J, leaving 17 bases between them. This CDR3 has 15 amino acids. Germline values: CDR1 SGHNT, CDR2 YYREEE (reference sequence). The CDR3 DNA sequence: TGTGCCAGCAGCCCCCCCTCGGTAACTACCTATGGCTACACCTTC. Translation: CASSPPSVTTYGYTF.

This clone was recorded only once. V usage is TRBV6-1 and J usage is TRBJ2-2; maybe TRBD2 (5 bases). The CDR3 runs to 16 residues. V lost 2 bases, J lost 1 base, and 11 bases lay in between. The germline V gene has CDR1 MNHNS and CDR2 SASEGT. The CDR3 sequence is CASSEYLSGNTGELFF. The CDR3 DNA reads as TGTGCCAGCAGTGAATATTTGAGCGGGAACACCGGGGAGCTGTTTTTT.

The chain recombines TRBV13 with TRBJ2-2; D unresolved. V shed 7 bases and J shed 0 bases, with 15 bases lying between them. This CDR3 region has 16 residues. The germline gives CDR1 PRHDT, CDR2 FYEKMQ (reference sequence). CDR3 DNA: TGTGCCAGCAAACAAGACTTGGATTCGAACACCGGGGAGCTGTTTTTT. Encoded protein: CASKQDLDSNTGELFF. The full variable domain, rest sourced from reference TRBV13 and TRBJ2-2, is AAGVIQSPRHLIKEKRETATLKCYPIPRHDTVYWYQQGPGQDPQFLISFYEKMQSDKGSIPDRFSAQQFSDYHSELNMSSLELGDSALYFCASKQDLDSNTGELFFGEGSRLTVL.

The chain carries TRBV6-1 and TRBJ2-1, with 12 bases that match TRBD2. Unmatched junction bases numbered 8, after V lost 3 bases and J lost 8 bases. This CDR3 is built from 16 residues. Germline V gene lookup returns CDR1 MNHNS and CDR2 SASEGT. The CDR3 coding sequence is TGTGCCAGCAGTGATTATCGACTAGCGGGAGTCGATGAGCAGTTCTTC. This gives the protein CASSDYRLAGVDEQFF.

This clone was observed a single time. This sequence joins TRBV27 and TRBJ2-2, with 9 bases lining up with TRBD2. Germline V lookup: CDR1 MNHEY, CDR2 SMNVEV (reference sequence). Trimming cost V 8 bases and J 3 bases; bases outside gene matches: 16. The CDR3 totals 18 residues. CDR3 sequence (DNA): TGTGCCAGCGGCCCGGGGGGCGGGAGGGTAAAGTACACCGGGGAGCTGTTTTTT. It yields the protein CASGPGGGRVKYTGELFF.

The chain recombines TRBV7-9 with TRBJ2-1; D is ambiguous. Trimming pared 5 bases from V and 8 bases from J, leaving 10 bases between. Germline values: CDR1 SEHNR, CDR2 FQNEAQ (reference sequence). The CDR3 sequence is 12 residues long. CDR3 sequence: CASSRDLDEQFF. Written as DNA, the CDR3 is TGTGCCAGCAGCCGAGACCTAGATGAGCAGTTCTTC. Supplemented by reference TRBV7-9 and TRBJ2-1, the full variable domain reads DTGVSQNPRHKITKRGQNVTFRCDPISEHNRLYWYRQTLGQGPEFLTYFQNEAQLEKSRLLSDRFSAERPKGSFSTLEIQRTEQGDSAMYLCASSRDLDEQFFGPGTRLTVL.

The CDR3 loop is CACLASYEQYF. CDR3 sequence (DNA): TGTGCCTGTCTGGCTTCCTACGAGCAGTACTTC. The chain employs TRBV30 and TRBJ2-7; unclear D gene. V lost 6 bases, J lost 1 base, and 7 bases lay in between. The germline V gene encodes CDR1 GTSNPN and CDR2 SVGIG (reference sequence). The CDR3 totals 11 residues.

The V and J genes are TRBV23-1 and TRBJ2-7; unclear D gene. TRBV23-1 is marked as an open reading frame, function uncertain. The germline V and J ends were trimmed by 6 bases and 5 bases, with 23 bases remaining between them. The CDR3 has 16 residues. The CDR3 loop reads CASSRVRHPLYDEQYF. The CDR3 DNA reads as TGCGCCAGCAGCCGTGTTCGACATCCCCTTTACGACGAGCAGTACTTC.

V is TRBV4-1 and J is TRBJ2-2; 14 bases are shared with TRBD2. This CDR3 contains 17 residues. The trim removed 1 base at V and 6 bases at J, leaving 4 bases unmatched. Germline lookup yields CDR1 MGHRA and CDR2 YSYEKL. CDR3 sequence (DNA): TGCGCCAGCAGCCAAGGTTTGGGACTAGCGGGAGCCGGGGAGCTGTTTTTT. It is translated as CASSQGLGLAGAGELFF.

CDR3 nucleotides: TGTGCCAGCAGACAGGACAGGCCTCTGGTCACTGAAGCTTTCTTT. Residues: CASRQDRPLVTEAFF. This rearrangement joins TRBV28 to TRBJ1-1, with TRBD1 identical over 7 bases. Trimming at V came to 6 bases and at J to 4 bases, leaving 11 bases not matched to a gene. The CDR3 has 15 amino acids. The germline gives CDR1 MDHEN, CDR2 SYDVKM. The variable domain in full, completed from reference TRBV28 and TRBJ1-1, reads DVKVTQSSRYLVKRTGEKVFLECVQDMDHENMFWYRQDPGLGLRLIYFSYDVKMKEKGDIPEGYSVSREKKERFSLILESASTNQTSMYLCASRQDRPLVTEAFFGQGTRLTVV.

The V call is TRBV9, the J call TRBJ2-1; D perhaps matches TRBD2 (6 bases). The V and J ends lost 0 bases and 6 bases respectively, with 10 bases between them. In germline, CDR1 is SGDLS, CDR2 YYNGEE. CDR3 size: 14 residues. The CDR3, as DNA: TGTGCCAGCAGCGTAGTTTCCGGGGGCAATGAGCAGTTCTTC. Translating it yields CASSVVSGGNEQFF.

The chain carries TRBV30 and TRBJ2-1; 7 nucleotides align to TRBD2. The germline CDR1 and CDR2 sequences are GTSNPN and SVGIG (reference sequence). V was clipped by 1 base and J by 4 bases; unmatched bases: 1. The CDR3 contains 13 residues. The CDR3 region has the DNA TGTGCCTGGAGTGATAGCGGGTACAATGAGCAGTTCTTC. Its translation: CAWSDSGYNEQFF.

The V call is TRBV13, the J call TRBJ2-3; the match to TRBD2 covers 10 bases. The CDR3 is 13 residues long. The V and J ends lost 8 bases and 6 bases, in that order; junction bases with no gene match: 5. Germline assignment: CDR1 PRHDT and CDR2 FYEKMQ (reference sequence). Written as DNA, the CDR3 is TGTGCCAGCCTAGCGGGAGAGGGGGATACGCAGTATTTT. Protein product: CASLAGEGDTQYF.

This chain links TRBV19 with TRBJ1-5; D remains ambiguous. The ends were cut back, 3 bases at V and 5 bases at J, with 8 bases in the middle. Germline V gives CDR1 LNHDA, CDR2 SQIVND (reference sequence). The CDR3 is made up of 13 amino acids. CDR3 residues: CASSIGTDQPQHF. DNA of the CDR3: TGTGCCAGTAGTATTGGTACGGATCAGCCCCAGCATTTT.

The CDR3 loop reads CASSLDPGGPYEQYF. DNA of the CDR3: TGCGCCAGCAGCTTGGATCCGGGAGGCCCCTACGAGCAGTACTTC. This chain joins TRBV5-1 and TRBJ2-7; 7 bases align to TRBD2. This CDR3 is built from 15 residues. The V gene's germline CDR1 is SGHRS and CDR2 YFSETQ. V trimming: 0 bases; J trimming: 2 bases; junction bases outside the gene matches: 5.

The CDR3 DNA reads TGTGCCATCTCCCGGACTAGCGGCATCGATGAGCAGTTCTTC. Its translation is CAISRTSGIDEQFF. This rearrangement joins TRBV27 to TRBJ2-1, with 10 bases lining up with TRBD2. Germline trimming cut 10 bases from V and 8 bases from J; bases unmatched to any gene: 11. Per the germline V gene, CDR1 is MNHEY and CDR2 is SMNVEV (reference sequence). The CDR3 loop spans 14 amino acids.

This clone appeared a single time. The genes are TRBV9 and TRBJ1-2, with D possibly being TRBD1 (5 bases). The V end was cut by 4 bases, the J end by 9 bases, with 13 bases between. CDR3 size: 12 residues. CDR1 and CDR2 (germline): SGDLS, YYNGEE. The DNA for the CDR3 is TGTGCCAGCAGCAACCGGGACCGCCGCTACACCTTC. Translated, it gives CASSNRDRRYTF.

Concerning this clone: Other DNA sequences in the same sample also yield this CDR3. This rearrangement joins TRBV5-6 to TRBJ2-7, with 7 nucleotides matching TRBD1. V lost 7 bases and J lost 1; bases outside the gene matches: 5. CDR1 SGHDT and CDR2 YYEEEE come from the germline V gene. The CDR3 extends over 13 amino acids. The CDR3 DNA sequence: TGTGCCAGCTCCTGGGACAGATCCTACGAGCAGTACTTC. Protein: CASSWDRSYEQYF.

The CDR3 nucleotides read TGTGCCAGCTTGGGGCTGAAATTTAGAAACACCATATATTTT. It specifies CASLGLKFRNTIYF. The V call is TRBV2, the J call TRBJ1-3; D possibly corresponds to TRBD1 (5 bases). Trimming pared 8 bases from V and 5 bases from J, leaving 16 bases between. CDR1 and CDR2 (germline): SNHLY, FYNNEI. The CDR3 has 14 residues.

The chain uses TRBV7-9 and TRBJ2-1; 7 bases are a match to TRBD2. V shed 11 bases, J shed 0 bases, and the junction held 7 bases outside the gene matches. Germline CDR1 reads SEHNR; CDR2 reads FQNEAQ (reference sequence). The CDR3 is 14 residues long. This chain's CDR3 is CAGGREPSYNEQFF. DNA of the CDR3: TGTGCCGGTGGGCGGGAGCCCTCCTACAATGAGCAGTTCTTC.

The rearrangement uses TRBV4-1 and TRBJ2-7, with D possibly matching TRBD2 (5 bases). The CDR3 has 16 amino acids. CDR1 MGHRA and CDR2 YSYEKL come from the germline V gene. Trimming removed 0 bases from V and 2 bases from J, with 14 bases in between. CDR3 sequence (DNA): TGCGCCAGCAGCCAAGAAAGATTGGGAGATACCTACGAGCAGTACTTC. Residues: CASSQERLGDTYEQYF.

Points on this clone: Mismatch with germline at one junction end may stem from a read error. The chain is built from TRBV5-5 and TRBJ1-5, with D possibly matching TRBD1 (5 bases). Per the germline V gene, CDR1 is SGHKS and CDR2 is YYEKEE (reference sequence). The CDR3 contains 16 residues. CDR3 amino acids: CASSLVRGAFYVGSGF. The CDR3 DNA sequence: TGTGCCAGCAGCTTGGTTAGGGGCGCGTTTTATGTCGGGTCCGGTTTT. The full variable domain, completed using reference TRBV5-5 and TRBJ1-5, is DAGVTQSPTHLIKTRGQQVTLRCSPISGHKSVSWYQQVLGQGPQFIFQYYEKEERGRGNFPDRFSARQFPNYSSELNVNALLLGDSALYLCASSLVRGAFYVGSGFGDGTRLSIL.